These 23 T cell receptor beta chains originate from one sample sequenced in a study of T cell responses to AZD1222 COVID-19 vaccine. TCRdb's table, derived via immunoSEQ multiplex PCR, lists solely in-frame clones and lacks some. The sample lists roughly 170,000 clones; more than 85% were seen once. Sequenced material: peripheral blood, taken on day 0 of AZD1222 vaccination. The receptor source for this set is an adult in good health.

V gene TRBV6-5 combines with J gene TRBJ1-4; TRBD1 is a possible D gene (6 bases). Germline loops: CDR1 MNHEY, CDR2 SVGAGI. V was clipped by 6 bases and J by 7 bases, with 12 bases between them. This CDR3 has 13 residues. CDR3 DNA sequence: TGTGCCAGCAGCAACACAGGGTTTGAAAAACTGTTTTTT. Amino acid sequence: CASSNTGFEKLFF.

This clone was recorded only once. The chain employs TRBV7-9 and TRBJ1-2; D is possibly TRBD1 (6 bases). Germline values: CDR1 SEHNR, CDR2 FQNEAQ (reference sequence). V was trimmed by 1 base and J by 5 bases, leaving 14 bases between them. The CDR3 is made up of 15 amino acids. The CDR3: CASSLGTGTPYGYTF. The CDR3 DNA reads as TGTGCCAGCAGCTTAGGCACAGGGACCCCATATGGCTACACCTTC.

V gene TRBV2 combines with J gene TRBJ1-2, with a possible D match to TRBD1 (6 bases). The V gene's germline CDR1 is SNHLY and CDR2 FYNNEI. The CDR3 contains 15 residues. With 5 bases removed from V and 5 bases from J, the gap between germline ends came to 18 bases. CDR3 region: CASSPRDTQFYGYTF. CDR3 DNA: TGTGCCAGCAGTCCTCGGGACACCCAATTTTATGGCTACACCTTC.

This chain links TRBV6-2 or TRBV6-3 with TRBJ2-5, with D maybe TRBD2 (6 bases). V lost 6 bases and J lost 7, with 27 bases in between. The CDR3 extends over 17 amino acids. The germline CDR1 and CDR2 sequences are MNHEY and SVGEGT. The CDR3 DNA reads TGTGCCAGCAGCCACGGGTATCGCTCCCAGATCGGGAGGACCCAGTACTTC. Translation: CASSHGYRSQIGRTQYF.

The chain links TRBV10-1 to TRBJ1-2; no reliable D call. V was cut by 0 bases and J by 4 bases, with 15 bases left in between. Germline V gene data show CDR1 as WNHNN and CDR2 as SYGVQD (reference sequence). The CDR3 totals 16 residues. The CDR3 protein is CASSESRAGGPYGYTF. Here the CDR3 DNA reads TGCGCCAGCAGTGAGTCTAGGGCGGGAGGCCCCTATGGCTACACCTTC.

The CDR3 DNA reads as TGTGCCAGCGGGCCCTCGGCACCCTGGGGCGAAAAACTGTTTTTT. The encoded protein is CASGPSAPWGEKLFF. The chain recombines TRBV21-1 with TRBJ1-4; no DNA check was done on the table's D call, TRBD1. TRBV21-1 is reported as a pseudogene. The CDR3 contains 15 residues.

V gene TRBV10-1 combines with J gene TRBJ2-7; 9 bases line up with TRBD2. V shed 0 bases, J shed 0 bases, and the junction held 6 bases outside the gene matches. CDR3 size: 17 residues. The germline CDR1 and CDR2 sequences are WNHNN and SYGVQD (reference sequence). CDR3 DNA sequence: TGCGCCAGCAGTGAGTCGGGTCCTAGCGGGACCTCCTACGAGCAGTACTTC. Amino acid sequence: CASSESGPSGTSYEQYF.

Regarding this clone: This specimen includes other DNA sequences encoding the same CDR3. The CDR3 bases are TGTGCCAGCTCACCGAGGGGGGGCACTGAAGCTTTCTTT. Protein product: CASSPRGGTEAFF. J is TRBJ1-1 and V is TRBV18, with D possibly TRBD1 on 6 matching bases. Between the trimmed V and J ends, which lost 3 bases and 4 bases, there was a span of 9 bases. Per the germline V gene, CDR1 is KGHSH and CDR2 is LQKENI. The CDR3 is 13 residues long.

This sequence joins TRBV19 and TRBJ1-3, with 7 bases that match TRBD1. After removal of 10 bases from V and 0 bases from J, the junction contained 9 bases not matched to a gene. The CDR3 is made up of 15 amino acids. The V gene's germline CDR1 is LNHDA and CDR2 SQIVND (reference sequence). In DNA, the CDR3 is TGTGCCACAACGACGGGACAGCGCTCTGGAAACACCATATATTTT. It encodes CATTTGQRSGNTIYF.

The chain couples TRBV5-5 to TRBJ1-5; D uncertain. V was trimmed by 2 bases and J by 5 bases, leaving 8 bases between them. Germline values: CDR1 SGHKS, CDR2 YYEKEE (reference sequence). The CDR3 covers 13 residues. This chain's CDR3 is CASSFSPDQPQHF. DNA of the CDR3: TGTGCCAGCAGCTTTTCCCCGGATCAGCCCCAGCATTTT.

This sequence joins TRBV6-1 and TRBJ2-7, with 7 bases matching TRBD1. Germline V gene lookup returns CDR1 MNHNS and CDR2 SASEGT. Trimming cost V 1 base and J 6 bases; bases outside gene matches: 6. The CDR3 length is 14 residues. CDR3 DNA sequence: TGTGCCAGCAGTGAAGGTACAGGGGACCGCGAGCAGTACTTC. Translating gives CASSEGTGDREQYF.

The chain uses TRBV7-2 and TRBJ1-5; 8 nucleotides line up with TRBD1. CDR3 length equals 16 residues. V shed 4 bases and J 10 bases; nucleotides not matched to a gene: 15. Germline V gene data show CDR1 as SGHTA and CDR2 as FQGNSA. The CDR3: CASSYSSGQGLRPQHF. CDR3 bases: TGTGCCAGCAGCTATAGCAGCGGACAGGGTCTACGTCCCCAGCATTTT.

Turning to this clone: Additional DNA sequences in this sample encode the identical CDR3. This rearrangement joins TRBV5-1 to TRBJ2-5; 10 bases map to TRBD1. Trimming cost V 0 bases and J 4 bases; bases outside gene matches: 0. The CDR3 sequence is 14 residues long. Germline CDR1 reads SGHRS; CDR2 reads YFSETQ. CDR3 sequence: CASSLGTGGETQYF. The CDR3 nucleotides read TGCGCCAGCAGCTTGGGGACAGGGGGAGAGACCCAGTACTTC.

The chain is built from TRBV7-2 and TRBJ1-4; 7 bases align to TRBD1. CDR3 length equals 15 residues. Germline V gene sequence: CDR1 SGHTA, CDR2 FQGNSA. Germline trimming cut 6 bases from V and 10 bases from J; bases unmatched to any gene: 14. The CDR3 protein is CASSLSGQGGRKLFF. The DNA for the CDR3 is TGTGCCAGCAGTTTATCGGGGCAGGGGGGGAGAAAACTGTTTTTT.

This sequence joins TRBV7-9 and TRBJ1-4; possibly TRBD1 for D (5 bases). The germline V gene encodes CDR1 SEHNR and CDR2 FQNEAQ (reference sequence). Trimming stripped 4 bases from V and 6 bases from J, with 12 bases between. The CDR3 is made up of 14 amino acids. CDR3 DNA: TGTGCCAGCAGCTCCCGACAGAATGATGAAAAACTGTTTTTT. Residues: CASSSRQNDEKLFF.

The chain combines TRBV4-2 with TRBJ1-2, with D perhaps TRBD1 (6 bases). This CDR3 contains 16 residues. Trimming took 0 bases from V and 4 from J, leaving 15 bases between them. CDR1 LGHNA and CDR2 YNFKEQ come from the germline V gene. CDR3 sequence (DNA): TGTGCCAGCAGCCAAGATAGCGGGACACCATCCTATGGCTACACCTTC. Amino acid sequence: CASSQDSGTPSYGYTF.

This clone was observed a single time. The rearrangement uses TRBV21-1 and TRBJ1-6; the table's D call TRBD1 went unverified against the DNA. TRBV21-1 is termed a pseudogene. The CDR3 runs to 14 residues. The CDR3 is CASSPKGARSPLHF. In DNA form, the CDR3 reads TGTGCCAGCAGCCCAAAGGGGGCGCGTTCACCCCTCCACTTT.

The chain couples TRBV10-3 to TRBJ1-2; TRBD1 agrees at 8 bases. V trimming: 6 bases; J trimming: 7 bases; junction bases outside the gene matches: 7. The CDR3 spans 13 residues. CDR1 is ENHRY and CDR2 is SYGVKD in the germline V gene. The CDR3 region has the DNA TGTGCCATCAGGGAGGACAGGGATTCTGGCTACACCTTC. This codes for CAIREDRDSGYTF.

The chain recombines TRBV5-5 with TRBJ1-1; D call uncertain. The CDR3 is made up of 13 amino acids. Germline CDR1 reads SGHKS; CDR2 reads YYEKEE (reference sequence). Trimming cost V 5 bases and J 2 bases, with 10 bases left between them. The CDR3 nucleotides read TGTGCCAGCAGTCGCGACACTAACACTGAAGCTTTCTTT. This translates into CASSRDTNTEAFF.

Details on this clone: One end of the junction fails to match germline, which may point to a read error. The chain recombines TRBV2 with TRBJ1-2; the D gene is possibly TRBD1 (6 bases). CDR1 is SNHLY, CDR2 FYNNEI, per germline. The CDR3 extends over 12 amino acids. The CDR3 reads CAGREDSYGYTF. CDR3 nucleotide sequence: TGTGCCGGCAGGGAGGACAGCTATGGCTACACCTTC. Complete variable domain (other parts from reference TRBV2 and TRBJ1-2): EPEVTQTPSHQVTQMGQEVILRCVPISNHLYFYWYRQILGQKVEFLVSFYNNEISEKSEIFDDQFSVERPDGSNFTLKIRSTKLEDSAMYFCAGREDSYGYTFGSGTRLTVV.

The chain combines TRBV5-1 with TRBJ2-1, with 7 bases identical to TRBD1. The V gene's germline CDR1 is SGHRS and CDR2 YFSETQ. The length of the CDR3 is 16 residues. V shed 1 base and J 5 bases; nucleotides not matched to a gene: 9. DNA of the CDR3: TGCGCCAGCAGCTTGTATGGGACAGCTCTTGACAATGAGCAGTTCTTC. This codes for CASSLYGTALDNEQFF.

The chain carries TRBV2 and TRBJ1-5, with D perhaps matching TRBD1 (5 bases). Germline CDR1 SNHLY, CDR2 FYNNEI. The CDR3 sequence is 14 residues long. V lost 6 bases and J 0 bases, leaving 9 bases between the germline ends. The CDR3 is CASRGTGSNQPQHF. CDR3 DNA sequence: TGTGCCAGCAGGGGGACGGGTAGCAATCAGCCCCAGCATTTT.

The V call is TRBV5-6, the J call TRBJ2-3, with TRBD1 matching 7 bases. CDR1 is SGHDT, CDR2 YYEEEE, per germline. The CDR3 is made up of 16 amino acids. Losses at the gene ends were 5 bases for V and 2 bases for J; bases not matched to a gene: 11. The CDR3 protein is CASRNPGQPFTDTQYF. The CDR3 DNA follows: TGTGCCAGCAGAAACCCGGGACAGCCGTTCACAGATACGCAGTATTTT.